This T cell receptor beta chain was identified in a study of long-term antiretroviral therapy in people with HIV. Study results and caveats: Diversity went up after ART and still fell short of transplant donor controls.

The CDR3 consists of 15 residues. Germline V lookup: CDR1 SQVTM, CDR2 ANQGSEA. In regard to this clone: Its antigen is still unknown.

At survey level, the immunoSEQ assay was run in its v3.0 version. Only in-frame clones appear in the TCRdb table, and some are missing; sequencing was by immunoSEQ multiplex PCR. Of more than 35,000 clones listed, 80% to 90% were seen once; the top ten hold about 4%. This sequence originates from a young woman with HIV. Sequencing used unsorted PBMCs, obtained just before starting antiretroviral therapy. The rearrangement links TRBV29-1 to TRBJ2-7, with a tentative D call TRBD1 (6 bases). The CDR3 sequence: CSVNVMEQGHYEQYF. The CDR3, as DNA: TGCAGTGTGAATGTAATGGAACAGGGCCATTACGAGCAGTACTTC.